Listed below are T cell receptor beta chains from one sample, sequenced in a study of cytomegalovirus exposure and HLA in healthy donors. The method was immunoSEQ multiplex PCR; TCRdb's version includes in-frame clones alone and lacks a portion of them. The data hold around 86,000 clones, with around four fifths observed a single time. Material for sequencing was PBMCs. The receptor set was obtained from a man between 45 and 60 years old in good health and CMV-seropositive. CDR3s include the opening cysteine and the closing phenylalanine or tryptophan. Fields, in order: D gene, J gene, V gene, CDR3 protein. A D gene is named only where the DNA matches it firmly.

. TRBJ2-3 TRBV5-1 CASSLGGQEYDTQYF
TRBD1 TRBJ2-3 TRBV18 CASSEAQGLPDTQYF
. TRBJ2-3 TRBV7-2 CASSLSADTQYF
. TRBJ2-1 TRBV10-3 CAISLEDNEQFF
. TRBJ1-1 TRBV6-6 CASSSNSALSEAFF
. TRBJ1-4 TRBV28 CASNSNRKGTNEKLFF
TRBD2 TRBJ2-3 TRBV6-4 CASKGNYPGGTQYF
TRBD2 TRBJ2-4 TRBV9 CASSAPLGGAGGHPSQYF
. TRBJ2-3 TRBV14 CASSQGGKAGHLTDTQYF
TRBD1 TRBJ1-1 TRBV7-2 CASSPWGTAIEAFF
TRBD1 TRBJ2-6 TRBV27 CASSSGTAVSGANGLTF
. TRBJ1-1 TRBV6-1 CASSYWGAAFF
. TRBJ2-3 TRBV12-5 CASGLIADSWADTQYF
. TRBJ1-1 TRBV5-6 CASSPLRTAEAFF
TRBD2 TRBJ2-3 TRBV4-2 CASSQRASGSVGTDTQYF
. TRBJ1-1 TRBV7-6 CASSLGGGGAEAFF
TRBD2 TRBJ2-7 TRBV28 CASHTSTGLAGYYEQYF
. TRBJ1-1 TRBV11-3 CASVGGANTEAFF
TRBD2 TRBJ2-3 TRBV7-9 CASSLPTSGTDTQYF
. TRBJ1-2 TRBV9 CASSVVERAYGYTF
. TRBJ2-2 TRBV2 CASRTVTGELFF
TRBD1 TRBJ1-1 TRBV5-1 CASSSEGQGRAFF
. TRBJ2-7 TRBV29-1 CSATGYDYEQYF
. TRBJ1-2 TRBV27 CASSFADSTGYTF
. TRBJ1-4 TRBV29-1 CSYHINEKLFF
TRBD1 TRBJ2-3 TRBV6-6 CASSYSGGAVTDTQYF
TRBD2 TRBJ2-1 TRBV7-6 CASSLLAGGSYNEQFF
. TRBJ2-1 TRBV29-1 CSVIGGGLVLQFF
. TRBJ1-1 TRBV18 CASSPGGGAFF
. TRBJ2-2 TRBV5-1 CASSALTGNTGELFF
TRBD1 TRBJ2-4 TRBV28 CASSFNIQSLTGILAKNIQYF
. TRBJ2-5 TRBV7-2 CASSPEGPRVHF
TRBD1 TRBJ1-1 TRBV12-5 CASGPDRGTMNTEAFF